The 17 T cell receptor beta chains reported below all come from one sample, sequenced in a study of read filtering for tumor transcriptome and immune sequencing. This library used about 360 ng RNA and molecular barcoded adaptors spanning alpha/delta and beta/gamma chains. TCRdb redid the calling of the reads with MiXCR, one entry per CDR3 protein. The sample includes some 130,000 distinct CDR3 sequences, over 10% of them seen just once. Sequenced: a population of CD138-negative cells sorted from bone marrow. The receptors were gathered from a donor at least 40 years old with multiple myeloma.

The table lists this clonotype with many counts. The chain recombines TRBV19 with TRBJ2-1; 11 nucleotides match TRBD2. The CDR3 runs 13 residues. Trimming cost V 6 bases and J 15 bases; bases outside gene matches: 10. Germline lookup yields CDR1 LNHDA and CDR2 SQIVND (reference sequence). The CDR3 here is CASRTSGSYVLFF. DNA of the CDR3: TGTGCCAGTAGAACTAGCGGGAGTTACGTACTGTTCTTC.

Turning to this clonotype: One end of the junction is discordant with germline, which a read error may explain. This rearrangement joins TRBV3-1 to TRBJ2-1, with 8 bases aligning to TRBD2. The CDR3 spans 14 residues. Germline V gene lookup returns CDR1 LGHDT and CDR2 YNNKEL (reference sequence). CDR3 sequence (DNA): TGTGCCAGCGAACCGGAAGCGGGAGTTGGTGAGCAGCACTTC. Encoded protein: CASEPEAGVGEQHF.

Notes on this clonotype: Being one base from a much bigger clone, this may be a read error. The chain combines TRBV19 with TRBJ2-3, with D unclear. Germline lookup yields CDR1 LNHDA and CDR2 SQIVND (reference sequence). The germline V and J ends were trimmed by 5 bases and 4 bases, with 7 bases remaining between them. The CDR3 has 12 residues. The DNA of the CDR3 is TGTGCCAGTAGTCCGAATGCAGATACGCAGTATTTT. Translating gives CASSPNADTQYF.

Only a few counts were recorded for this clonotype. This rearrangement joins TRBV4-1 to TRBJ2-5; D not certain. With 1 base removed from V and 5 bases from J, the gap between germline ends came to 14 bases. This CDR3 contains 15 residues. Germline-derived CDR1 and CDR2 are MGHRA and YSYEKL. Here the CDR3 DNA reads TGCGCCAGCAGCCAAGTCCCTGGGCTAGGGGAGACCCAGTACTTC. Protein product: CASSQVPGLGETQYF.

The rearrangement joins TRBV7-2 to TRBJ1-1; D is perhaps TRBD1 (5 bases). The CDR3 has 13 amino acids. V was pared by 6 bases and J by 8 bases, with 16 bases between. Germline CDR1 is SGHTA and CDR2 is FQGNSA. CDR3 residues: CASRHGAGREAFF. For the CDR3, the DNA is TGTGCCAGCAGACATGGGGCAGGCAGGGAAGCTTTCTTT.

This clonotype was detected ten times or more. The chain links TRBV14 to TRBJ2-2; 12 nucleotides line up with TRBD2. The CDR3 totals 17 residues. J was trimmed by 7 bases and V by 1 base; bases with no gene match: 7. Germline V gene sequence: CDR1 SGHDN, CDR2 FVKESK. CDR3 amino acids: CASSQGRTSGVIGELFF. CDR3 DNA sequence: TGTGCCAGCAGCCAAGGACGGACTAGCGGGGTGATCGGGGAGCTGTTTTTT.

This clonotype was seen many times. The CDR3 DNA is TGTGCCAGCACCCTTAGCGGGGGCACAGATACGCAGTATTTT. This gives the protein CASTLSGGTDTQYF. V usage is TRBV7-9 and J usage is TRBJ2-3; 8 bases line up with TRBD2. CDR1 and CDR2 from the germline V gene are SEHNR and FQNEAQ (reference sequence). V lost 7 bases and J lost 1; bases outside the gene matches: 4. The CDR3 totals 14 residues. Full variable domain (rest looked up from reference TRBV7-9 and TRBJ2-3): DTGVSQNPRHKITKRGQNVTFRCDPISEHNRLYWYRQTLGQGPEFLTYFQNEAQLEKSRLLSDRFSAERPKGSFSTLEIQRTEQGDSAMYLCASTLSGGTDTQYFGPGTRLTVL.

At least ten counts were recorded for this clonotype. The CDR3 is CASSPSGGQETQYF. The CDR3 DNA sequence: TGCGCCAGCAGCCCTAGCGGGGGCCAAGAGACCCAGTACTTC. The chain carries TRBV5-1 and TRBJ2-5, with 10 bases that match TRBD2. This CDR3 comprises 14 residues. The ends lost 4 bases at V and 1 base at J; junction bases unmatched: 1. Germline V gene data show CDR1 as SGHRS and CDR2 as YFSETQ.

This clonotype has more than one count but fewer than ten. The chain couples TRBV4-1 to TRBJ2-2; D perhaps matches TRBD2 (7 bases). The germline V and J ends were trimmed by 3 bases and 0 bases, with 14 bases remaining between them. The CDR3 is made up of 17 amino acids. Germline CDR1 and CDR2: MGHRA and YSYEKL. The CDR3: CASSQWGGGSNTGELFF. DNA of the CDR3: TGCGCCAGCAGCCAGTGGGGGGGCGGTTCGAACACCGGGGAGCTGTTTTTT.

V usage is TRBV12-3 or TRBV12-4 and J usage is TRBJ2-2, with TRBD2 as a possible D gene (5 bases). Trimming took off 8 bases at V and 6 bases at J, with 10 bases between the two ends. This CDR3 has 12 amino acids. CDR3: CASAAGAGELFF. The CDR3 coding sequence is TGTGCCAGCGCTGCCGGGGCCGGGGAGCTGTTTTTT.

This clonotype was observed at least ten times. The chain carries TRBV18 and TRBJ2-3, with D perhaps TRBD1 or TRBD2 (5 bases each). The V and J ends lost 2 bases and 7 bases respectively, with 19 bases between them. The CDR3 sequence is 16 residues long. The V gene's germline CDR1 is KGHSH and CDR2 LQKENI. CDR3 sequence (DNA): TGTGCCAGCTCACCAAATCCGGGGCCTGAGCGGAATACGCAGTATTTT. The encoded protein is CASSPNPGPERNTQYF.

This clonotype was recorded many times. CDR3 amino acids: CASKMGLAGGRNEQFF. CDR3 DNA: TGTGCCAGCAAAATGGGACTAGCGGGAGGGAGAAATGAGCAGTTCTTC. The rearrangement joins TRBV2 to TRBJ2-1, with TRBD2 matching 16 bases. V gave up 7 bases and J gave up 7 bases; unmatched junction bases: 7. CDR3 length: 16 residues. Germline V CDR1 and CDR2: SNHLY, FYNNEI. The full variable domain, in which reference TRBV2 and TRBJ2-1 provide the parts outside the CDR3, is EPEVTQTPSHQVTQMGQEVILRCVPISNHLYFYWYRQILGQKVEFLVSFYNNEISEKSEIFDDQFSVERPDGSNFTLKIRSTKLEDSAMYFCASKMGLAGGRNEQFFGPGTRLTVL.

In its sample, this clonotype was seen many times. J is TRBJ2-3 and V is TRBV12-3 or TRBV12-4; D possibly corresponds to TRBD2 (5 bases). The CDR3 is 14 amino acids. Trimming took off 6 bases at V and 5 bases at J, with 15 bases between the two ends. CDR3 in DNA: TGTGCCAGCAGGGTGGAAGGACGGGGAGATACGCAGTATTTT. Translated, it gives CASRVEGRGDTQYF.

This clonotype was detected many times. V is TRBV6-5 and J is TRBJ2-2; 11 bases fit TRBD1. The V and J ends lost 5 bases and 1 base, in that order; junction bases with no gene match: 3. Germline CDR1 and CDR2: MNHEY and SVGAGI. The CDR3 is 16 residues long. The chain's CDR3 is CASSPGTGGNTGELFF. The CDR3 DNA follows: TGTGCCAGCAGTCCCGGGACAGGGGGGAACACCGGGGAGCTGTTTTTT.

This clonotype was observed a few times. A much larger clone differs by one base, so this may be a read error. CDR3 in DNA: TGTGCCAGCAGTCCTCGGGGGACAGGGGGACACAATGAGCAGTTCTTC. Protein sequence: CASSPRGTGGHNEQFF. This chain uses TRBV12-3 or TRBV12-4 with TRBJ2-1, with 11 bases matching TRBD1. The junction had 8 bases not matched to a gene; V was cut back by 5 bases and J by 5 bases. CDR3 size: 16 residues.

This clonotype was counted many times. J is TRBJ2-1 and V is TRBV9; 7 bases agree with TRBD2. With 0 bases clipped from V and 4 bases from J, the junction kept 4 bases outside the gene matches. In germline, CDR1 is SGDLS, CDR2 YYNGEE. The CDR3 is 15 amino acids. The chain's CDR3 is CASSVDTGRYNEQFF. As DNA, the CDR3 is TGTGCCAGCAGCGTAGACACCGGGAGGTACAATGAGCAGTTCTTC.

Only a few counts were recorded for this clonotype. In nucleotides, the CDR3 is TGCGCCAGCGAGCAGGAGCCTAGCAATCAGCCCCAGCATTTT. It yields the protein CASEQEPSNQPQHF. The chain combines TRBV5-1 with TRBJ1-5, with D unclear. This CDR3 has 14 residues. With 7 bases removed from V and 0 bases from J, the gap between germline ends came to 11 bases. Germline CDR1 and CDR2: SGHRS and YFSETQ.